Shown below are 5 T cell receptor beta chains from a single sample sequenced in a study of cytomegalovirus exposure and HLA in healthy donors. Primers included in the PCR were 60 Vbeta and 13 Jbeta primers. Using immunoSEQ multiplex PCR, the repertoire was profiled, and TCRdb retains in-frame clones only, with some absent. The sample carries 210,000 or so clones, about 87% recorded once. Sequenced input: PBMCs. The receptors come from a man under 40 in good health and CMV-seronegative.

The J gene is TRBJ1-1, the V gene TRBV6-1, with D uncertain. V lost 3 bases to trimming and J lost 8 bases, with 4 bases between them. Germline loops: CDR1 MNHNS, CDR2 SASEGT. The CDR3 has 10 amino acids. CDR3 region: CASSDLEAFF. The CDR3 nucleotides read TGTGCCAGCAGTGATTTAGAAGCTTTCTTT.

V usage is TRBV27 and J usage is TRBJ2-7, with 9 bases matching TRBD1. V gave up 4 bases and J gave up 6 bases; unmatched junction bases: 10. CDR3 length: 15 amino acids. Germline CDR1 is MNHEY and CDR2 is SMNVEV (reference sequence). The CDR3 loop is CASSWGNRGQVEQYF. Here the CDR3 DNA reads TGTGCCAGCAGTTGGGGGAACAGGGGGCAGGTCGAGCAGTACTTC.

This clone came up once. The chain joins TRBV19 to TRBJ2-3; 9 nucleotides align to TRBD2. This CDR3 is built from 15 residues. CDR1 and CDR2 (germline): LNHDA, SQIVND (reference sequence). Trimming at V came to 2 bases and at J to 3 bases, leaving 3 bases not matched to a gene. CDR3 nucleotides: TGTGCCAGTAGTATACCTAGCGGGAAAACAGATACGCAGTATTTT. It yields the protein CASSIPSGKTDTQYF.

J is TRBJ2-5 and V is TRBV28; the match to TRBD1 covers 8 bases. Germline V lookup: CDR1 MDHEN, CDR2 SYDVKM. The CDR3 runs 12 residues. Trimming took 6 bases from V and 5 from J; bases not matched to a gene: 2. The CDR3, as DNA: TGTGCCAGCAGCAGGGGGCTTGAGACCCAGTACTTC. Amino acid sequence: CASSRGLETQYF.

This rearrangement joins TRBV12-2 to TRBJ1-5; the D call TRBD1 from the table was never checked on the DNA. TRBV12-2 constitutes a pseudogene. CDR3 length equals 15 residues. The CDR3 loop is CASRLAQLIYQPQHF. The CDR3 bases are TGTGCAAGTCGCTTAGCACAGCTAATCTATCAGCCCCAGCATTTT.